Listed here are 11 T cell receptor beta chains from one sample, sequenced in a study of blood T cells in healthy people across ages. The second PCR ran about 6 to 12 cycles with a sample-barcoded 5' primer and J-beta primers. MiXCR, run by TCRdb on the 5' RACE reads, gives a single entry per CDR3 protein. This table has about 830,000 distinct CDR3 sequences, approximately 65% appearing once. Sequencing was performed on blood. The receptors here all came from a young man in good health.

In the case of this clonotype: Mismatch with germline at one junction end may stem from a read error. V is TRBV20-1 and J is TRBJ1-2; tentative D call: TRBD1 (5 bases). Germline CDR1 is DFQATT and CDR2 is SNEGSKA (reference sequence). The CDR3 runs to 16 residues. In nucleotides, the CDR3 is TGCAGTGCTAGAATCGACAGCAGCGTAACAAACTATGACTACACCTTC. Its translation: CSARIDSSVTNYDYTF.

This chain links TRBV7-2 with TRBJ2-1; D possibly corresponds to TRBD2 (5 bases). Germline CDR1 reads SGHTA; CDR2 reads FQGNSA. The CDR3 loop spans 17 amino acids. Trimming cost V 5 bases and J 1 base, with 18 bases left between them. The CDR3 protein is CASSPSRGAESYNEQFF. The CDR3 coding sequence is TGTGCCAGCAGCCCCTCCCGGGGAGCGGAGTCCTACAATGAGCAGTTCTTC. Full variable domain (rest looked up from reference TRBV7-2 and TRBJ2-1): GAGVSQSPSNKVTEKGKDVELRCDPISGHTALYWYRQSLGQGLEFLIYFQGNSAPDKSGLPSDRFSAERTGGSVSTLTIQRTQQEDSAVYLCASSPSRGAESYNEQFFGPGTRLTVL.

This clonotype has just a few counts. CDR3 residues: CASSQDSSRGYEQYF. In nucleotides, the CDR3 is TGCGCCAGCAGCCAAGATTCCTCTAGGGGGTACGAGCAGTACTTC. This chain connects TRBV4-3 to TRBJ2-7, with TRBD1 as a possible D gene (6 bases). CDR1 is LGHNA and CDR2 is YSLEER in the germline V gene. This CDR3 is 15 amino acids long. Trimming shortened V by 0 bases and J by 4 bases, and 13 bases separated the two germline ends.

The V call is TRBV4-3, the J call TRBJ1-5; D not certain. CDR1 and CDR2 (germline): LGHNA, YSLEER. V was clipped by 1 base and J by 1 base, with 11 bases between them. There are 16 residues in the CDR3. CDR3 amino acids: CASSQGPSGSNQPQHF. CDR3 nucleotides: TGCGCCAGCAGCCAAGGACCCAGTGGAAGCAATCAGCCCCAGCATTTT.

This sequence joins TRBV20-1 and TRBJ2-1; D tentatively reads TRBD1 or TRBD2 (6 bases each). The J call is doubtful: the DNA matches TRBJ2-7 better. This CDR3 spans 14 amino acids. The V gene's germline CDR1 is DFQATT and CDR2 SNEGSKA (reference sequence). CDR3 loop: CSARVRGPLYEQYF. Here the CDR3 DNA reads TGCAGTGCTAGAGTCCGGGGGCCCCTCTACGAGCAGTACTTC.

The V and J genes are TRBV29-1 and TRBJ2-6; D remains ambiguous. Germline lookup yields CDR1 SQVTM and CDR2 ANQGSEA. Trimming cost V 6 bases and J 0 bases, with 15 bases left between them. The CDR3 is 16 residues long. The CDR3, as DNA: TGCAGCGTCCCAGTCAGTGATGGCTCTGGGGCCAACGTCCTGACTTTC. It encodes CSVPVSDGSGANVLTF.

The rearrangement links TRBV12-3 or TRBV12-4 to TRBJ2-6, with TRBD1 identical over 11 bases. Losses at the gene ends were 7 bases for V and 0 bases for J; bases not matched to a gene: 5. CDR3 length: 17 amino acids. DNA of the CDR3: TGTGCCAGCATCCGGGACAGGGGGGACTCTGGGGCCAACGTCCTGACTTTC. Its translation: CASIRDRGDSGANVLTF.

The chain uses TRBV10-3 and TRBJ2-5; TRBD2 matches at 13 bases. This CDR3 region has 15 residues. Trimming at V came to 4 bases and at J to 3 bases, leaving 2 bases not matched to a gene. From germline, CDR1 is ENHRY and CDR2 SYGVKD. The CDR3 DNA is TGTGCCATCAGTGGGGGGACTAGCGGGGAAGAGACCCAGTACTTC. Translation: CAISGGTSGEETQYF.

The V call is TRBV4-3, the J call TRBJ2-3, with 7 bases that match TRBD2. V gave up 0 bases and J gave up 4 bases; unmatched junction bases: 7. The CDR3 is made up of 16 amino acids. CDR1 and CDR2 (germline): LGHNA, YSLEER. The CDR3 region has the DNA TGCGCCAGCAGCCAAGATCTAGGGAGGGTAGCAGATACGCAGTATTTT. This translates into CASSQDLGRVADTQYF.

The chain is built from TRBV7-6 and TRBJ2-7; 7 bases are shared with TRBD2. Germline-derived CDR1 and CDR2 are SGHVS and FNYEAQ. V gave up 5 bases and J gave up 0 bases; unmatched junction bases: 4. This CDR3 has 14 residues. CDR3 DNA sequence: TGTGCCAGCAGCCCCGGGACTACCTCCTACGAGCAGTACTTC. Amino acids: CASSPGTTSYEQYF.

CDR3 DNA sequence: TGTGCCAGCAGCCGCGCGGGGGACAGCACAGATACGCAGTATTTT. Translating it yields CASSRAGDSTDTQYF. The V call is TRBV7-2, the J call TRBJ2-3, with 7 nucleotides matching TRBD2. Per the germline V gene, CDR1 is SGHTA and CDR2 is FQGNSA. Unmatched junction bases numbered 5, after V lost 5 bases and J lost 0 bases. The CDR3 loop spans 15 amino acids.